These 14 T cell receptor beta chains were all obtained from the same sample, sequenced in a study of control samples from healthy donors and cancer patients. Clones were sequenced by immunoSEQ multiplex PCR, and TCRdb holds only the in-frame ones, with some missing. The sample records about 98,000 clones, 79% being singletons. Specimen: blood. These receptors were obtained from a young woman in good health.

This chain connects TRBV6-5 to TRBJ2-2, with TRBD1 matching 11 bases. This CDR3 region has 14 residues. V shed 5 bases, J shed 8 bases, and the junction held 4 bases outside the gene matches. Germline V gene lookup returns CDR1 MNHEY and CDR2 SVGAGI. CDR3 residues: CASSRTGGAGELFF. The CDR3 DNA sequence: TGTGCCAGCAGTCGGACAGGGGGCGCTGGGGAGCTGTTTTTT.

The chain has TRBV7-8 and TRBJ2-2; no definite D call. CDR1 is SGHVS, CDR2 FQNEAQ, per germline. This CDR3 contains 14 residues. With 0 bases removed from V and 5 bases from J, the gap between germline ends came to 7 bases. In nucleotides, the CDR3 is TGTGCCAGCAGCTTAGCCAGGCATACCGGGGAGCTGTTTTTT. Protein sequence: CASSLARHTGELFF. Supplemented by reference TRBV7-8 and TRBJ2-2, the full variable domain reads GAGVSQSPRYKVAKRGQDVALRCDPISGHVSLFWYQQALGQGPEFLTYFQNEAQLDKSGLPSDRFFAERPEGSVSTLKIQRTQQEDSAVYLCASSLARHTGELFFGEGSRLTVL.

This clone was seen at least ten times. The CDR3 protein is CASSQAEDQETQYF. The CDR3 nucleotides read TGTGCCAGCAGCCAAGCTGAAGACCAAGAGACCCAGTACTTC. This chain links TRBV4-2 with TRBJ2-5; D unclear. This CDR3 comprises 14 residues. V was cut by 1 base and J by 0 bases, with 6 bases left in between. Germline V gene data show CDR1 as LGHNA and CDR2 as YNFKEQ.

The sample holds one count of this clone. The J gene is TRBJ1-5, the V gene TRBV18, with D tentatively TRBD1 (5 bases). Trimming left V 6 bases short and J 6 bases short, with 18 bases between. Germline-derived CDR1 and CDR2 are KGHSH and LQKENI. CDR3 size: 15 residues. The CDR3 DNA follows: TGTGCCAGCTCGGCTAACGGGGCGGGTAGTCAGCCCCAGCATTTT. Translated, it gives CASSANGAGSQPQHF.

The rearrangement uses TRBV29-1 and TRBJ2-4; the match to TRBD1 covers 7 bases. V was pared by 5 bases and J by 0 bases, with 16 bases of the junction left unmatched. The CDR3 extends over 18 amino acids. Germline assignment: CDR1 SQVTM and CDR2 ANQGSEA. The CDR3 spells CSVPLHDRARIAKNIQYF. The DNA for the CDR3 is TGCAGCGTTCCCTTACATGACAGGGCTAGAATAGCCAAAAACATTCAGTACTTC.

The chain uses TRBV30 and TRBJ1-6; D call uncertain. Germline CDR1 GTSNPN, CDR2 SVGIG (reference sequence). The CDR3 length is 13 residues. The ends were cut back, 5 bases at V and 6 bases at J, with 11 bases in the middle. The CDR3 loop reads CAWEDGGNSPLHF. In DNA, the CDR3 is TGTGCCTGGGAGGATGGAGGTAATTCACCCCTCCACTTT.

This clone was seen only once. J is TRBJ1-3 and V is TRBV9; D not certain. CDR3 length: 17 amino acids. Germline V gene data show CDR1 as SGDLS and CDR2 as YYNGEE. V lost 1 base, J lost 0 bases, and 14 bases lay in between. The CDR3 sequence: CASSVSGSLNSGNTIYF. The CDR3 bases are TGTGCCAGCAGCGTATCGGGCAGCTTAAACTCTGGAAACACCATATATTTT.

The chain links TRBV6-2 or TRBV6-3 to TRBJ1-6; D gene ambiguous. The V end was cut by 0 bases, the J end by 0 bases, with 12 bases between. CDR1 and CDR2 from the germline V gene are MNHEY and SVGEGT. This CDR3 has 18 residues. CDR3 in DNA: TGTGCCAGCAGTTACTCCGGGTCGGAGAGCTCCTATAATTCACCCCTCCACTTT. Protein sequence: CASSYSGSESSYNSPLHF.

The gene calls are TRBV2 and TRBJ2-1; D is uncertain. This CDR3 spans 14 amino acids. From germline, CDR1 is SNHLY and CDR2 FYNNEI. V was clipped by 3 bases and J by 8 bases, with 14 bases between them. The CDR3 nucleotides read TGTGCCAGCAGTGATCCTGCGGTAAGGCATGAGCAGTTCTTC. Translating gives CASSDPAVRHEQFF. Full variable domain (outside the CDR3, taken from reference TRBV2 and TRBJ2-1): EPEVTQTPSHQVTQMGQEVILRCVPISNHLYFYWYRQILGQKVEFLVSFYNNEISEKSEIFDDQFSVERPDGSNFTLKIRSTKLEDSAMYFCASSDPAVRHEQFFGPGTRLTVL.

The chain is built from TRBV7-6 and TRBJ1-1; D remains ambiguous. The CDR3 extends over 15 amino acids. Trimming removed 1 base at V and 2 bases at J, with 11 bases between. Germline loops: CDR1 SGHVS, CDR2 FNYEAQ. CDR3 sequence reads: CASSLVADINTEAFF. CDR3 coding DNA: TGTGCCAGCAGCTTAGTAGCGGATATTAACACTGAAGCTTTCTTT. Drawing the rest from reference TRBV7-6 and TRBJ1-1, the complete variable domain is GAGVSQSPRYKVTKRGQDVALRCDPISGHVSLYWYRQALGQGPEFLTYFNYEAQQDKSGLPNDRFSAERPEGSISTLTIQRTEQRDSAMYRCASSLVADINTEAFFGQGTRLTVV.

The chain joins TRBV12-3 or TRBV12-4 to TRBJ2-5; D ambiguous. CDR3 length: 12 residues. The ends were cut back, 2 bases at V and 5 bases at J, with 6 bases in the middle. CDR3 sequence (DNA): TGTGCCAGCAGTTTAAAGATGGAGACCCAGTACTTC. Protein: CASSLKMETQYF.

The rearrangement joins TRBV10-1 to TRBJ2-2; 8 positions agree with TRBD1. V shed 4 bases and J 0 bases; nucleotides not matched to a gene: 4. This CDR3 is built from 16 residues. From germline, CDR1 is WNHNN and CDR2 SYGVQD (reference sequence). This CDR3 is CASSVDRGANTGELFF. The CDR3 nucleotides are TGCGCCAGCAGTGTTGACAGGGGCGCGAACACCGGGGAGCTGTTTTTT.

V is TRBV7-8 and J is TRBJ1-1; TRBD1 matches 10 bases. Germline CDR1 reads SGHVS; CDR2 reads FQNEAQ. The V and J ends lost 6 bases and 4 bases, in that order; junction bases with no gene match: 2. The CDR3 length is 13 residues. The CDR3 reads CASSRTGGTEAFF. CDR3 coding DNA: TGTGCCAGCAGTCGGACAGGGGGCACTGAAGCTTTCTTT.

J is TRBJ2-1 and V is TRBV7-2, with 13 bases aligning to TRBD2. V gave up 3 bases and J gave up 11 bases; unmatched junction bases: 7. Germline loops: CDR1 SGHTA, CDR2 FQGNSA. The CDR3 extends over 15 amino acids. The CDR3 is CASSLALAGGGKQFF. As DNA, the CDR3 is TGTGCCAGCAGCTTGGCACTAGCGGGGGGGGGCAAGCAGTTCTTC.